The next 32 T cell receptor beta chains were all read from a single sample in a study of beta chain features in type 1 diabetes. cDNA synthesis used the whole RNA isolate, giving expressed TCRB sequences. TCRdb keeps only in-frame clones here, not all; method: immunoSEQ multiplex PCR. The sample shows some 45,000 clones, roughly half of them seen only once. Input material: Tregs from blood. The receptor set was obtained from a woman under 30 in good health.

The chain couples TRBV19 to TRBJ1-1; the match to TRBD1 covers 8 bases. This CDR3 has 15 residues. CDR1 and CDR2 from the germline V gene are LNHDA and SQIVND (reference sequence). Trimming at V came to 2 bases and at J to 1 base, leaving 3 bases not matched to a gene. CDR3 sequence (DNA): TGTGCCAGTAGTATACAGGGGGCCGGGAACACTGAAGCTTTCTTT. Translating gives CASSIQGAGNTEAFF. Variable domain in full (rest from reference TRBV19 and TRBJ1-1): DGGITQSPKYLFRKEGQNVTLSCEQNLNHDAMYWYRQDPGQGLRLIYYSQIVNDFQKGDIAEGYSVSREKKESFPLTVTSAQKNPTAFYLCASSIQGAGNTEAFFGQGTRLTVV.

This chain links TRBV4-3 with TRBJ2-7; perhaps TRBD1 as D (6 bases). CDR3 length: 14 residues. Trimming cost V 0 bases and J 4 bases, with 10 bases left between them. From germline, CDR1 is LGHNA and CDR2 YSLEER. This chain's CDR3 is CASSQDRQGYEQYF. The CDR3, as DNA: TGCGCCAGCAGCCAAGATCGCCAGGGGTACGAGCAGTACTTC.

This clone has only a few counts. The V gene is TRBV19, the J gene TRBJ2-3; a possible D gene is TRBD2 (6 bases). V was trimmed by 5 bases and J by 3 bases, leaving 15 bases between them. The CDR3 has 15 residues. Germline CDR1 is LNHDA and CDR2 is SQIVND (reference sequence). CDR3: CASSPGLGLTDTQYF. The CDR3 region has the DNA TGTGCCAGTAGTCCGGGACTTGGATTAACAGATACGCAGTATTTT.

This clone was seen more than once but under ten times. The chain couples TRBV7-2 to TRBJ2-1; 12 nucleotides match TRBD2. The junction had 10 bases not matched to a gene; V was cut back by 5 bases and J by 2 bases. This CDR3 contains 18 residues. Per the germline V gene, CDR1 is SGHTA and CDR2 is FQGNSA. CDR3 nucleotides: TGTGCCAGCAGCCCTACAGGAGGACTAGCGGGACCCTACAATGAGCAGTTCTTC. Translated: CASSPTGGLAGPYNEQFF.

J is TRBJ1-1 and V is TRBV5-1, with a weak D call TRBD1 (6 bases). CDR3 length: 14 residues. Trimming stripped 4 bases from V and 2 bases from J, with 12 bases between. In germline, CDR1 is SGHRS, CDR2 YFSETQ. The CDR3 DNA sequence: TGCGCCAGCAGCCCTGGGGGCACAAACACTGAAGCTTTCTTT. Translated: CASSPGGTNTEAFF.

With respect to this clone: This CDR3 is also generated by other DNA sequences in the sample. The chain employs TRBV20-1 and TRBJ2-3; D gene ambiguous. Deletions cut 1 base from V and 5 bases from J, with 4 bases between. Germline-derived CDR1 and CDR2 are DFQATT and SNEGSKA (reference sequence). CDR3 size: 11 residues. DNA of the CDR3: TGCAGTGCTAGAGCGGGAGATACGCAGTATTTT. Translating it yields CSARAGDTQYF.

The chain is built from TRBV6-5 and TRBJ1-2; TRBD1 might be the D (6 bases). V was clipped by 7 bases and J by 0 bases, with 15 bases between them. Per the germline V gene, CDR1 is MNHEY and CDR2 is SVGAGI. The CDR3 totals 15 residues. CDR3 protein: CASKLTGLSNYGYTF. The DNA of the CDR3 is TGTGCCAGCAAATTAACAGGGCTTTCTAACTATGGCTACACCTTC.

This clone was counted a few times. The chain couples TRBV12-5 to TRBJ2-1; the match to TRBD1 covers 9 bases. From germline, CDR1 is LGHNT and CDR2 FRNRAP. J lost 9 bases, V lost 3 bases, and 6 bases had no gene match. The CDR3 totals 14 residues. The CDR3 region is CASGLGNRGREQFF. The CDR3 DNA sequence: TGTGCTAGTGGTTTAGGGAACAGGGGGCGTGAGCAGTTCTTC.

This sequence joins TRBV6-1 and TRBJ1-1; TRBD1 matches 7 bases. Germline V gene sequence: CDR1 MNHNS, CDR2 SASEGT. Trimming cost V 4 bases and J 10 bases; bases outside gene matches: 3. The CDR3 totals 11 residues. The CDR3 sequence is CASSVRGRAFF. In DNA form, the CDR3 reads TGTGCCAGCAGTGTAAGGGGGCGAGCTTTCTTT.

The chain has TRBV7-9 and TRBJ2-7; D gene unclear. The CDR3 is made up of 11 amino acids. V shed 4 bases and J shed 2 bases, with 3 bases lying between them. CDR1 and CDR2 from the germline V gene are SEHNR and FQNEAQ (reference sequence). The CDR3 sequence is CASSSAYEQYF. The DNA for the CDR3 is TGTGCCAGCAGCTCGGCCTACGAGCAGTACTTC.

This chain uses TRBV4-2 with TRBJ2-7, with 15 bases matching TRBD2. J lost 4 bases, V lost 4 bases, and 5 bases had no gene match. The CDR3 has 16 residues. Germline V CDR1 and CDR2: LGHNA, YNFKEQ. The CDR3 sequence is CASSPGLAGGPYEQYF. The CDR3 DNA follows: TGTGCCAGCAGCCCCGGACTAGCGGGAGGGCCTTACGAGCAGTACTTC.

This chain connects TRBV7-6 to TRBJ1-1; D possibly corresponds to TRBD1 (5 bases). Germline V gene data show CDR1 as SGHVS and CDR2 as FNYEAQ. The CDR3 sequence is 14 residues long. Deletions cut 5 bases from V and 0 bases from J, with 10 bases between. The CDR3 region has the DNA TGTGCCAGCAGCCTGACAGCGTTGAACACTGAAGCTTTCTTT. Its translation: CASSLTALNTEAFF.

The V and J genes are TRBV29-1 and TRBJ1-2, with D possibly being TRBD1 (5 bases). CDR1 is SQVTM and CDR2 is ANQGSEA in the germline V gene. The length of the CDR3 is 12 residues. V was clipped by 6 bases and J by 4 bases, with 12 bases between them. CDR3 protein: CSVYQGSYGYTF. The CDR3 nucleotides are TGCAGCGTCTACCAGGGATCCTATGGCTACACCTTC.

This clone was counted a few times. The chain couples TRBV7-6 to TRBJ1-2; maybe TRBD1 (5 bases). The CDR3 is 13 residues long. Germline CDR1 is SGHVS and CDR2 is FNYEAQ. The germline V and J ends were trimmed by 6 bases and 7 bases, with 15 bases remaining between them. CDR3 in DNA: TGTGCCAGCAGAGAGGGGAGGGGAAGTGGCTACACCTTC. This sequence encodes CASREGRGSGYTF.

This clone was seen a handful of times. CDR3 amino acids: CASREQGVKTQYF. DNA for the CDR3: TGTGCCAGCAGGGAACAGGGGGTAAAGACCCAGTACTTC. The chain recombines TRBV27 with TRBJ2-5; TRBD1 agrees at 8 bases. This CDR3 has 13 amino acids. J lost 6 bases, V lost 6 bases, and 6 bases had no gene match. Germline CDR1 and CDR2: MNHEY and SMNVEV (reference sequence).

V gene TRBV30 combines with J gene TRBJ1-3, with unresolved D. V was cut by 4 bases and J by 0 bases, with 4 bases left in between. The V gene's germline CDR1 is GTSNPN and CDR2 SVGIG (reference sequence). This CDR3 has 12 residues. DNA of the CDR3: TGTGCCTGGACCAGCTCTGGAAACACCATATATTTT. This gives the protein CAWTSSGNTIYF.

The table lists this clone with a few counts. The V call is TRBV6-6, the J call TRBJ2-7; 11 bases align to TRBD1. Germline CDR1 is MNHNY and CDR2 is SVGAGI (reference sequence). The V and J ends lost 5 bases and 6 bases, in that order; junction bases with no gene match: 12. This CDR3 region has 16 residues. This CDR3 is CASSPPIGQGAIEQYF. In DNA form, the CDR3 reads TGTGCCAGCAGTCCCCCTATAGGACAGGGGGCTATCGAGCAGTACTTC.

This chain connects TRBV5-1 to TRBJ2-1; 7 positions agree with TRBD1. Germline V CDR1 and CDR2: SGHRS, YFSETQ. CDR3 length: 13 amino acids. The ends lost 4 bases at V and 8 bases at J; junction bases unmatched: 6. This CDR3 reads CASSLQGKDEQFF. The CDR3 DNA follows: TGCGCCAGCAGCCTACAGGGGAAGGATGAGCAGTTCTTC.

This chain uses TRBV6-5 with TRBJ1-2; 8 nucleotides line up with TRBD1. Unmatched junction bases numbered 3, after V lost 3 bases and J lost 3 bases. CDR3 length: 14 amino acids. CDR1 and CDR2 from the germline V gene are MNHEY and SVGAGI. The CDR3 protein is CASSYGQGYYGYTF. The CDR3, as DNA: TGTGCCAGCAGTTATGGACAGGGCTACTATGGCTACACCTTC.

The chain has TRBV18 and TRBJ1-5; 7 bases line up with TRBD1. V lost 3 bases to trimming and J lost 6 bases; unmatched junction nucleotides: 11. Per the germline V gene, CDR1 is KGHSH and CDR2 is LQKENI. This CDR3 spans 16 amino acids. The CDR3 reads CASSPQARDSGQPQHF. CDR3 nucleotide sequence: TGTGCCAGCTCACCTCAAGCGCGGGACAGCGGTCAGCCCCAGCATTTT.

This clone was counted once. The CDR3 reads CSVAGQGNTGELFF. DNA for the CDR3: TGCAGCGTTGCTGGACAGGGGAACACCGGGGAGCTGTTTTTT. The V call is TRBV29-1, the J call TRBJ2-2; 8 nucleotides line up with TRBD1. CDR3 length equals 14 residues. Trimming at V came to 4 bases and at J to 1 base, leaving 2 bases not matched to a gene. Per the germline V gene, CDR1 is SQVTM and CDR2 is ANQGSEA.

The chain joins TRBV6-6 to TRBJ2-5, with TRBD2 identical over 7 bases. The J call may be incorrect, as the DNA end agrees better with TRBJ2-7. Germline V gene lookup returns CDR1 MNHNY and CDR2 SVGAGI (reference sequence). This CDR3 is 16 amino acids long. CDR3 region: CASSYVRAGELYEQYF. In DNA, the CDR3 is TGTGCCAGCAGTTACGTCCGGGCGGGAGAGTTGTACGAGCAGTACTTC.

This CDR3 is CASSLATASGTYNEQFF. The CDR3, as DNA: TGCGCCAGCAGCTTGGCAACGGCTAGCGGTACCTACAATGAGCAGTTCTTC. This chain links TRBV5-1 with TRBJ2-1; TRBD2 aligns across 7 bases. Losses at the gene ends were 0 bases for V and 2 bases for J; bases not matched to a gene: 8. This CDR3 contains 17 residues. Germline V CDR1 and CDR2: SGHRS, YFSETQ.

The rearrangement links TRBV11-1 to TRBJ2-7, with 8 bases lining up with TRBD1. The ends lost 1 base at V and 2 bases at J; junction bases unmatched: 4. From germline, CDR1 is SGHAT and CDR2 FQDESV (reference sequence). CDR3 length equals 15 residues. DNA of the CDR3: TGTGCCAGCAGCTTAGGGACAGGGCAACCCTACGAGCAGTACTTC. This translates into CASSLGTGQPYEQYF.

Comments on this clone: The junction does not match germline at one end; this may be a read error. V gene TRBV5-1 combines with J gene TRBJ2-1; TRBD1 matches at 8 bases. CDR3 length: 14 amino acids. Germline CDR1 SGHRS, CDR2 YFSETQ. The CDR3: CASSLQDRANEQLF. The CDR3 DNA follows: TGCGCCAGCAGCCTGCAGGACAGGGCAAATGAGCAGCTCTTC. Combining the CDR3 with reference TRBV5-1 and TRBJ2-1 gives the whole variable domain KAGVTQTPRYLIKTRGQQVTLSCSPISGHRSVSWYQQTPGQGLQFLFEYFSETQRNKGNFPGRFSGRQFSNSRSEMNVSTLELGDSALYLCASSLQDRANEQLFGPGTRLTVL.

This sequence joins TRBV7-9 and TRBJ1-5; 9 bases match TRBD1. The CDR3 consists of 15 residues. Unmatched junction bases numbered 2, after V lost 1 base and J lost 4 bases. Looked up from germline, CDR1 is SEHNR and CDR2 is FQNEAQ (reference sequence). The CDR3 reads CASSLVGTGNQPQHF. CDR3 sequence (DNA): TGTGCCAGCAGCTTAGTAGGGACAGGGAATCAGCCCCAGCATTTT.

The CDR3 protein is CASSPNPSVGYTF. DNA for the CDR3: TGTGCCAGCAGCCCTAACCCAAGTGTAGGCTACACCTTC. V and J are TRBV4-2 and TRBJ1-2; unclear D gene. Between the trimmed V and J ends, which lost 4 bases and 8 bases, there was a span of 14 bases. CDR1 is LGHNA and CDR2 is YNFKEQ in the germline V gene. CDR3 length equals 13 residues.

V usage is TRBV28 and J usage is TRBJ1-2, with D unresolved. V lost 1 base to trimming and J lost 3 bases, with 9 bases between them. The length of the CDR3 is 14 residues. Germline CDR1 is MDHEN and CDR2 is SYDVKM. This chain's CDR3 is CASSLFSDYYGYTF. The CDR3 DNA sequence: TGTGCCAGCAGTTTATTTTCAGATTACTATGGCTACACCTTC.

This clone was detected a few times. This sequence joins TRBV6-6 and TRBJ2-7; tentative D call: TRBD2 (6 bases). The V and J ends lost 8 bases and 2 bases respectively, with 19 bases between them. Germline CDR1 and CDR2: MNHNY and SVGAGI (reference sequence). The CDR3 loop spans 15 amino acids. CDR3: CASHVSGSLPYEQYF. In nucleotides, the CDR3 is TGTGCCAGCCACGTTTCCGGGAGCCTACCCTACGAGCAGTACTTC.

The rearrangement links TRBV12-5 to TRBJ2-1, with 9 bases that match TRBD1. The CDR3 totals 15 residues. V was clipped by 1 base and J by 7 bases; unmatched bases: 5. Germline V gives CDR1 LGHNT, CDR2 FRNRAP. The CDR3 region is CASGLAPGQGNEQFF. CDR3 bases: TGTGCTAGTGGTTTGGCACCGGGACAGGGTAATGAGCAGTTCTTC.

The V gene is TRBV19, the J gene TRBJ2-1; 12 nucleotides line up with TRBD2. The CDR3 has 16 amino acids. Germline CDR1 and CDR2: LNHDA and SQIVND (reference sequence). Trimming cost V 5 bases and J 6 bases; bases outside gene matches: 8. The CDR3 coding sequence is TGTGCCAGTAGTCTCCCACTAGCGGGAGGTAGCAATGAGCAGTTCTTC. As protein: CASSLPLAGGSNEQFF.

The chain links TRBV6-1 to TRBJ1-2; 8 nucleotides match TRBD1. Looked up from germline, CDR1 is MNHNS and CDR2 is SASEGT. CDR3 size: 14 residues. J lost 2 bases, V lost 5 bases, and 4 bases had no gene match. CDR3: CASSFRQGNYGYTF. The CDR3 nucleotides read TGTGCCAGCAGTTTCCGACAGGGGAACTATGGCTACACCTTC.